The entry below describes one TCR beta chain. This CDR3 comprises 17 residues. Germline V lookup: CDR1 SGHVS, CDR2 FQNEAQ. Trimming shortened V by 5 bases and J by 4 bases, and 20 bases separated the two germline ends. These data are taken from a study of blood T cell repertoires in COVID-19. At the level of the study: Collection of acute and convalescent COVID-19 samples took place in the United States, Italy and Spain. T cells, B-cell-depleted T cells, or PBMCs provided the cDNA or gDNA that served as material.

Authors' processing steps: Reference gene primer amplification in the assay estimated nucleated cell counts. The assay was immunoSEQ multiplex PCR, and TCRdb's table has in-frame clones only and misses some. That table furnishes V, J and clone size, whereas the DNA furnished D and trimming. The sample holds 85,000 to 130,000 clones, about 88% seen once. This sequence originates from a human donor in a cohort sampled during active COVID-19. Sample: peripheral blood. The chain joins TRBV7-8 to TRBJ2-2; the D gene is possibly TRBD2 (6 bases). The CDR3 sequence is CASSTSVGGLITGELFF. The CDR3 nucleotides are TGTGCCAGCAGCACTTCAGTTGGGGGGTTAATCACCGGGGAGCTGTTTTTT.